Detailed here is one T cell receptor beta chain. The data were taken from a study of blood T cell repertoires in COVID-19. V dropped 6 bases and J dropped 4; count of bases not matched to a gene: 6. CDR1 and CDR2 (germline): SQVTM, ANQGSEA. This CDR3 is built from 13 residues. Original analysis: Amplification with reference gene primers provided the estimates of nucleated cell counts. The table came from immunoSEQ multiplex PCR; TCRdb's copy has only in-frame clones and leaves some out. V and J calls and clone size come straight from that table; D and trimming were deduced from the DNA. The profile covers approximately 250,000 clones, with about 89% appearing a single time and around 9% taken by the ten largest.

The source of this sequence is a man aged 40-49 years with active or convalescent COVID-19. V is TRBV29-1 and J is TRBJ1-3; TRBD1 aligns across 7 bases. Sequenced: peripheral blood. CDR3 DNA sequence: TGCAGCGTGGGGACAGAAATGGGAAACACCATATATTTT. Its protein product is CSVGTEMGNTIYF.